These 32 T cell receptor beta chains share one sample of origin, sequenced in a study of cytomegalovirus exposure and HLA in healthy donors. 60 Vbeta and 13 Jbeta primers were used in PCR. Profiled with immunoSEQ multiplex PCR; TCRdb holds only in-frame clones, not every one. Among approximately 210,000 clones listed, about four fifths were seen once. Specimen: PBMCs. All receptors come from a woman between 40 and 55 years old in good health and CMV-seronegative.

This chain joins TRBV4-3 and TRBJ1-2; D is unclear. CDR1 and CDR2 from the germline V gene are LGHNA and YSLEER. The CDR3 length is 13 residues. Trimming stripped 3 bases from V and 4 bases from J, with 9 bases between. In DNA, the CDR3 is TGCGCCAGCAGCCATTGGTCAGGCTATGGCTACACCTTC. It specifies CASSHWSGYGYTF.

This clone was recorded once. The chain recombines TRBV5-6 with TRBJ1-2; maybe TRBD1 (6 bases). The V gene's germline CDR1 is SGHDT and CDR2 YYEEEE. Trimming left V 3 bases short and J 9 bases short, with 15 bases between. The CDR3 loop spans 13 amino acids. CDR3 nucleotide sequence: TGTGCCAGCAGCTCGGGGCAGGGGTTCAGCTACACCTTC. This gives the protein CASSSGQGFSYTF.

The V call is TRBV7-2, the J call TRBJ2-3, with D possibly TRBD1 on 6 matching bases. Germline CDR1 reads SGHTA; CDR2 reads FQGNSA. This CDR3 is built from 15 residues. With 1 base removed from V and 7 bases from J, the gap between germline ends came to 15 bases. CDR3 in amino acids: CASSLEPGALNTQYF. The CDR3 DNA follows: TGTGCCAGCAGCTTAGAGCCAGGGGCTTTAAATACGCAGTATTTT.

The chain uses TRBV10-1 and TRBJ2-7; 9 bases fit TRBD2. With V trimmed by 6 bases and J by 6 bases, 6 bases remained unmatched. This CDR3 contains 13 residues. Germline assignment: CDR1 WNHNN and CDR2 SYGVQD (reference sequence). CDR3 nucleotides: TGCGCCAGCAGCTATAGCGGGAGCTGCGAGCAGTACTTC. This sequence encodes CASSYSGSCEQYF.

The chain has TRBV5-1 and TRBJ2-1; D may be TRBD1 (5 bases). Trimming shortened V by 4 bases and J by 6 bases, and 14 bases separated the two germline ends. The CDR3 consists of 14 residues. From germline, CDR1 is SGHRS and CDR2 YFSETQ. The CDR3 DNA is TGCGCCAGCAGCCTAGGACAAACCGGCAATGAGCAGTTCTTC. It yields the protein CASSLGQTGNEQFF.

V usage is TRBV2 and J usage is TRBJ2-7; 8 nucleotides line up with TRBD1. CDR1 SNHLY and CDR2 FYNNEI come from the germline V gene. The ends lost 4 bases at V and 9 bases at J; junction bases unmatched: 8. This CDR3 has 13 residues. The CDR3 bases are TGTGCCAGCAGTGTAGACAGGGGAAGGCGGCAGTACTTC. Amino acid sequence: CASSVDRGRRQYF.

The chain links TRBV4-3 to TRBJ1-6; 9 positions agree with TRBD1. Losses at the gene ends were 0 bases for V and 4 bases for J; bases not matched to a gene: 13. Germline V gene sequence: CDR1 LGHNA, CDR2 YSLEER. This CDR3 contains 20 residues. CDR3 sequence reads: CASSQEMGQGNHPYNSPLHF. CDR3 coding DNA: TGCGCCAGCAGCCAAGAGATGGGACAGGGCAATCACCCTTATAATTCACCCCTCCACTTT.

The rearrangement uses TRBV5-1 and TRBJ2-4; no reliable D call. From germline, CDR1 is SGHRS and CDR2 YFSETQ. There are 14 residues in the CDR3. V lost 0 bases to trimming and J lost 6 bases, with 10 bases between them. The CDR3 loop reads CASSLGGDSNIQYF. For the CDR3, the DNA is TGCGCCAGCAGCTTGGGAGGTGATTCAAACATTCAGTACTTC.

The V and J genes are TRBV9 and TRBJ2-1; 10 bases are a match to TRBD2. CDR1 is SGDLS and CDR2 is YYNGEE in the germline V gene. After removal of 1 base from V and 5 bases from J, the junction contained 3 bases not matched to a gene. This CDR3 has 15 residues. The CDR3 loop reads CASSVLAGANNEQFF. The CDR3 nucleotides are TGTGCCAGCAGCGTACTAGCGGGAGCTAACAATGAGCAGTTCTTC. Full variable domain (rest looked up from reference TRBV9 and TRBJ2-1): DSGVTQTPKHLITATGQRVTLRCSPRSGDLSVYWYQQSLDQGLQFLIQYYNGEERAKGNILERFSAQQFPDLHSELNLSSLELGDSALYFCASSVLAGANNEQFFGPGTRLTVL.

The V call is TRBV18, the J call TRBJ2-1; the D gene is possibly TRBD2 (5 bases). Trimming pared 1 base from V and 5 bases from J, leaving 12 bases between. This CDR3 contains 15 residues. The germline V gene encodes CDR1 KGHSH and CDR2 LQKENI. This CDR3 reads CASSPLATPNNEQFF. The CDR3 region has the DNA TGTGCCAGCTCACCACTAGCGACCCCCAACAATGAGCAGTTCTTC.

This rearrangement joins TRBV7-2 to TRBJ1-2; no reliable D call. Looked up from germline, CDR1 is SGHTA and CDR2 is FQGNSA. V was pared by 5 bases and J by 5 bases, with 12 bases between. The CDR3 totals 13 residues. The DNA for the CDR3 is TGTGCCAGCAGCATCCGGGATACTTATGGCTACACCTTC. It specifies CASSIRDTYGYTF.

This chain joins TRBV6-4 and TRBJ1-1; D possibly corresponds to TRBD1 (6 bases). Looked up from germline, CDR1 is MRHNA and CDR2 is SNTAGT. There are 17 residues in the CDR3. The V end was cut by 2 bases, the J end by 1 base, with 17 bases between. In nucleotides, the CDR3 is TGTGCCAGCAGTGACAGCGACAGGAACCGGCGGAACACTGAAGCTTTCTTT. As protein: CASSDSDRNRRNTEAFF.

This clone was picked up one time. This chain joins TRBV30 and TRBJ2-1; D is uncertain. Germline V gene lookup returns CDR1 GTSNPN and CDR2 SVGIG (reference sequence). This CDR3 region has 11 residues. V shed 2 bases and J shed 9 bases, with 8 bases lying between them. CDR3 sequence: CAWSPLGEQFF. DNA for the CDR3: TGTGCCTGGAGTCCCCTAGGTGAGCAGTTCTTC.

A single count supports this clone. V and J are TRBV2 and TRBJ1-1, with D perhaps TRBD1 (5 bases). The CDR3 has 11 residues. V lost 7 bases, J lost 8 bases, and 11 bases lay in between. CDR1 is SNHLY, CDR2 FYNNEI, per germline. CDR3 protein: CASKTGGEAFF. The DNA of the CDR3 is TGTGCCAGCAAGACGGGGGGGGAAGCTTTCTTT.

J is TRBJ1-1 and V is TRBV7-6; 8 positions match TRBD1. V was clipped by 5 bases and J by 5 bases; unmatched bases: 10. Germline V gives CDR1 SGHVS, CDR2 FNYEAQ. This CDR3 is 15 amino acids long. The chain's CDR3 is CASSPRTGFETEAFF. The CDR3, as DNA: TGTGCCAGCAGCCCCCGGACAGGGTTTGAAACTGAAGCTTTCTTT.

About this clone itself: The CDR3 ends on some other residue instead of the conserved phenylalanine or tryptophan, so this is likely a read error. The gene calls are TRBV9 and TRBJ2-7; 7 bases align to TRBD2. The CDR3 has 19 amino acids. The germline CDR1 and CDR2 sequences are SGDLS and YYNGEE. Trimming cost V 3 bases and J 3 bases; bases outside gene matches: 21. The CDR3 loop is CASSEGSSGGTMKRYEQYL. CDR3 DNA: TGTGCCAGCAGCGAAGGATCCTCGGGAGGTACCATGAAGCGCTACGAGCAGTACCTC.

The chain recombines TRBV19 with TRBJ2-5, with 8 bases fitting TRBD2. Germline-derived CDR1 and CDR2 are LNHDA and SQIVND (reference sequence). This CDR3 spans 16 amino acids. The V and J ends lost 4 bases and 2 bases, in that order; junction bases with no gene match: 9. This CDR3 is CASSTLGLANQETQYF. As DNA, the CDR3 is TGTGCCAGTAGTACCCTCGGACTAGCCAATCAAGAGACCCAGTACTTC.

The chain recombines TRBV11-2 with TRBJ2-1, with a weak D call TRBD1 (6 bases). CDR3 length: 13 amino acids. The germline V gene encodes CDR1 SGHAT and CDR2 FQNNGV. Trimming pared 3 bases from V and 9 bases from J, leaving 12 bases between. CDR3 loop: CASSFVGASEQFF. CDR3 nucleotide sequence: TGTGCCAGCAGCTTTGTGGGGGCCTCTGAGCAGTTCTTC.

The table lists this clone with a count of one. J is TRBJ2-7 and V is TRBV2; 11 nucleotides align to TRBD1. V was clipped by 6 bases and J by 6 bases; unmatched bases: 7. The germline CDR1 and CDR2 sequences are SNHLY and FYNNEI. The length of the CDR3 is 14 residues. This chain's CDR3 is CASRLGQGAVEQYF. CDR3 DNA sequence: TGTGCCAGCAGACTCGGACAGGGGGCGGTCGAGCAGTACTTC. The variable domain in full, completed from reference TRBV2 and TRBJ2-7, reads EPEVTQTPSHQVTQMGQEVILRCVPISNHLYFYWYRQILGQKVEFLVSFYNNEISEKSEIFDDQFSVERPDGSNFTLKIRSTKLEDSAMYFCASRLGQGAVEQYFGPGTRLTVT.

J is TRBJ1-1 and V is TRBV11-3, with D unclear. V was clipped by 6 bases and J by 4 bases, with 15 bases between them. The CDR3 is made up of 14 amino acids. CDR1 and CDR2 from the germline V gene are SGHNT and YENEEA. The CDR3 here is CASRNSVRRTEAFF. CDR3 coding DNA: TGTGCCAGCAGAAATAGTGTGCGGCGCACTGAAGCTTTCTTT. Supplemented by reference TRBV11-3 and TRBJ1-1, the full variable domain reads EAGVVQSPRYKIIEKKQPVAFWCNPISGHNTLYWYLQNLGQGPELLIRYENEEAVDDSQLPKDRFSAERLKGVDSTLKIQPAELGDSAVYLCASRNSVRRTEAFFGQGTRLTVV.

The chain carries TRBV7-2 and TRBJ2-1; 9 nucleotides align to TRBD2. V shed 5 bases, J shed 7 bases, and the junction held 6 bases outside the gene matches. The CDR3 is made up of 14 amino acids. Germline CDR1 reads SGHTA; CDR2 reads FQGNSA. The CDR3 protein is CASSRSGSSNEQFF. DNA for the CDR3: TGTGCCAGCAGCCGTAGCGGGAGTTCGAATGAGCAGTTCTTC.

The V and J genes are TRBV6-1 and TRBJ2-5, with D possibly matching TRBD2 (5 bases). The CDR3 covers 16 residues. Per germline, CDR1 MNHNS and CDR2 SASEGT. The V end lost 2 bases, the J end lost 5 bases, and 18 bases lay between the germline ends. CDR3 nucleotides: TGTGCCAGCAGTGAACGGGTTAGGAATTCGGGGGAGACCCAGTACTTC. It codes for CASSERVRNSGETQYF.

V and J are TRBV12-5 and TRBJ1-1; possibly TRBD1 for D (6 bases). Trimming left V 3 bases short and J 11 bases short, with 16 bases between. CDR1 and CDR2 (germline): LGHNT, FRNRAP. The CDR3 consists of 13 residues. The CDR3 DNA follows: TGTGCTAGTGGTTTTACTGGGACACCCAAGGCTTTCTTT. It is translated as CASGFTGTPKAFF.

V is TRBV5-5 and J is TRBJ2-6; 12 bases line up with TRBD2. The V gene end was trimmed by 4 bases and the J gene end by 4 bases; junction bases not matched to a gene: 12. The germline gives CDR1 SGHKS, CDR2 YYEKEE (reference sequence). The CDR3 contains 19 residues. The CDR3 is CASSPLAGGGAAGANVLTF. CDR3 DNA sequence: TGTGCCAGCAGCCCCCTAGCGGGAGGGGGGGCGGCCGGGGCCAACGTCCTGACTTTC. The full variable domain, rest sourced from reference TRBV5-5 and TRBJ2-6, is DAGVTQSPTHLIKTRGQQVTLRCSPISGHKSVSWYQQVLGQGPQFIFQYYEKEERGRGNFPDRFSARQFPNYSSELNVNALLLGDSALYLCASSPLAGGGAAGANVLTFGAGSRLTVL.

The chain couples TRBV20-1 to TRBJ2-1; maybe TRBD2 (6 bases). The V and J ends lost 6 bases and 8 bases respectively, with 11 bases between them. Germline CDR1 reads DFQATT; CDR2 reads SNEGSKA (reference sequence). There are 11 residues in the CDR3. The CDR3 coding sequence is TGCAGTGCCCCCGGCGGGGATGAGCAGTTCTTC. It translates to CSAPGGDEQFF.

The J gene is TRBJ2-7, the V gene TRBV6-1; D uncertain. V lost 6 bases, J lost 3 bases, and 9 bases lay in between. The germline gives CDR1 MNHNS, CDR2 SASEGT. This CDR3 comprises 12 residues. For the CDR3, the DNA is TGTGCCAGCAGGGACGGAGACTACGAGCAGTACGTC. It encodes CASRDGDYEQYV.

The rearrangement links TRBV11-3 to TRBJ2-7, with TRBD1 as a possible D gene (5 bases). V was clipped by 5 bases and J by 1 base, with 9 bases between them. The CDR3 runs 13 residues. Germline values: CDR1 SGHNT, CDR2 YENEEA. This CDR3 reads CASSPPGSYEQYF. The CDR3 coding sequence is TGTGCCAGCAGCCCGCCAGGGTCCTACGAGCAGTACTTC.

The rearrangement links TRBV19 to TRBJ1-1; TRBD1 agrees at 7 bases. Per germline, CDR1 LNHDA and CDR2 SQIVND (reference sequence). The CDR3 totals 14 residues. V trimming: 6 bases; J trimming: 0 bases; junction bases outside the gene matches: 4. CDR3 amino acids: CASRTGMMNTEAFF. CDR3 nucleotide sequence: TGTGCCAGTAGGACAGGGATGATGAACACTGAAGCTTTCTTT.

The rearrangement links TRBV29-1 to TRBJ1-2; the match to TRBD1 covers 10 bases. The CDR3 has 13 residues. V trimming: 6 bases; J trimming: 7 bases; junction bases outside the gene matches: 8. Germline V gene lookup returns CDR1 SQVTM and CDR2 ANQGSEA. In nucleotides, the CDR3 is TGCAGCGTATTCACGGGACAGGGGACTGGCTACACCTTC. Protein sequence: CSVFTGQGTGYTF.

This chain links TRBV6-5 with TRBJ2-2, with TRBD2 identical over 8 bases. V was pared by 4 bases and J by 4 bases, with 5 bases of the junction left unmatched. The length of the CDR3 is 15 residues. Per germline, CDR1 MNHEY and CDR2 SVGAGI. CDR3 loop: CASSWGLVGTGELFF. The CDR3 DNA sequence: TGTGCCAGCAGTTGGGGACTAGTTGGCACCGGGGAGCTGTTTTTT.

This chain links TRBV29-1 with TRBJ2-7; 7 nucleotides agree with TRBD1. The CDR3 totals 12 residues. The V gene end was trimmed by 7 bases and the J gene end by 3 bases; junction bases not matched to a gene: 6. Germline V gene data show CDR1 as SQVTM and CDR2 as ANQGSEA. CDR3 DNA: TGCAGCGCGACGACAGGGAACTACGAGCAGTACGTC. This codes for CSATTGNYEQYV.

The genes are TRBV6-5 and TRBJ2-3; TRBD2 aligns across 7 bases. V was pared by 5 bases and J by 4 bases, with 6 bases of the junction left unmatched. The CDR3 is 14 residues long. CDR1 and CDR2 from the germline V gene are MNHEY and SVGAGI. The CDR3 coding sequence is TGTGCCAGCAGTACTGTGACTAGCTCAGATACGCAGTATTTT. Its translation: CASSTVTSSDTQYF.